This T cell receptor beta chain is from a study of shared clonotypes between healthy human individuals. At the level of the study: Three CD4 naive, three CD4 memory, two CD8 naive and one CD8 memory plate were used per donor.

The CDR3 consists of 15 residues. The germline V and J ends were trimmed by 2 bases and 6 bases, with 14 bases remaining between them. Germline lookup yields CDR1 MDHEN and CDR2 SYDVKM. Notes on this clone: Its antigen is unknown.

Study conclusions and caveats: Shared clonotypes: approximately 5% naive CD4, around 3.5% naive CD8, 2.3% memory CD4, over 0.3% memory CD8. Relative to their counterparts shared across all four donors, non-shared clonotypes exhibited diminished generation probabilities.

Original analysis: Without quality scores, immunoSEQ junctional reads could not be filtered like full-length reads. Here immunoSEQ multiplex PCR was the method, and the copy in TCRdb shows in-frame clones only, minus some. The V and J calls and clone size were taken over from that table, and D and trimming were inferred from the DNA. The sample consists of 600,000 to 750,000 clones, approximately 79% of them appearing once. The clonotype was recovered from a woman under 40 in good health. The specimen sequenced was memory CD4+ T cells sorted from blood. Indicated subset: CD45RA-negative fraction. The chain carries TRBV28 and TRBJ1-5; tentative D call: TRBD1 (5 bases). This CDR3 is CASSLRGVNAQPQHF. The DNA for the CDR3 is TGTGCCAGCAGTTTACGGGGGGTCAACGCTCAGCCCCAGCATTTT. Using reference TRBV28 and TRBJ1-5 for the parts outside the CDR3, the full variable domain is DVKVTQSSRYLVKRTGEKVFLECVQDMDHENMFWYRQDPGLGLRLIYFSYDVKMKEKGDIPEGYSVSREKKERFSLILESASTNQTSMYLCASSLRGVNAQPQHFGDGTRLSIL.